The 26 T cell receptor beta chains presented below share a single source sample, sequenced in a study of early T cells in non-severe SARS-CoV-2 infection. TCRdb ran MiXCR on the 5' RACE reads and lists one entry per CDR3 protein. The sample lists some 70,000 distinct CDR3 sequences, over 4.5% occurring once. The sequenced sample was whole blood. All receptors come from an adult who was a healthcare worker with PCR-confirmed SARS-CoV-2 infection or an uninfected control (not recorded which).

The table lists this clonotype with a few counts. The chain links TRBV7-2 to TRBJ2-3, with TRBD2 matching over 10 bases. V was pared by 5 bases and J by 0 bases, with 8 bases of the junction left unmatched. The CDR3 loop spans 17 amino acids. Germline loops: CDR1 SGHTA, CDR2 FQGNSA. CDR3 DNA sequence: TGTGCCAGCAGCACGACTAGCGGGTTTTTTAGCACAGATACGCAGTATTTT. This gives the protein CASSTTSGFFSTDTQYF.

This clonotype appeared many times. V gene TRBV10-3 combines with J gene TRBJ1-2; D gene ambiguous. Germline values: CDR1 ENHRY, CDR2 SYGVKD. With 3 bases removed from V and 8 bases from J, the gap between germline ends came to 13 bases. The CDR3 sequence is 13 residues long. The CDR3 sequence: CAISELGIEGYTF. The CDR3 DNA reads as TGTGCCATCAGTGAACTGGGAATCGAAGGCTACACCTTC.

This chain links TRBV15 with TRBJ1-3; maybe TRBD1 (5 bases). The CDR3 has 17 amino acids. Germline V gene data show CDR1 as LNHNV and CDR2 as YYDKDF (reference sequence). Trimming took off 0 bases at V and 0 bases at J, with 12 bases between the two ends. The CDR3 sequence: CATSREADSHSGNTIYF. The CDR3 DNA is TGTGCCACCAGCAGAGAAGCTGACAGCCACTCTGGAAACACCATATATTTT.

This clonotype was seen many times. DNA of the CDR3: TGTGCCAGCAGCTCCTCGGGACAGCTAGCCAAAAACATTCAGTACTTC. Protein: CASSSSGQLAKNIQYF. This sequence joins TRBV7-2 and TRBJ2-4, with 7 bases fitting TRBD1. The germline V gene has CDR1 SGHTA and CDR2 FQGNSA. The V gene end was trimmed by 4 bases and the J gene end by 0 bases; junction bases not matched to a gene: 6. The CDR3 is 16 residues long.

The sample holds a few counts of this clonotype. J is TRBJ2-1 and V is TRBV9; 9 bases map to TRBD2. CDR3 length: 14 amino acids. The germline gives CDR1 SGDLS, CDR2 YYNGEE. The ends lost 4 bases at V and 12 bases at J; junction bases unmatched: 11. The CDR3 here is CASSPPTSGPAQFF. CDR3 nucleotides: TGTGCCAGCAGCCCACCGACTAGCGGACCCGCGCAGTTCTTC.

Many counts were recorded for this clonotype. The CDR3 DNA is TGTGCCAGCAGAGGACAGGTCTCCGGGTGGAATCAGCCCCAGCATTTT. Translated, it gives CASRGQVSGWNQPQHF. The chain uses TRBV6-1 and TRBJ1-5, with 7 positions matching TRBD1. The germline V gene encodes CDR1 MNHNS and CDR2 SASEGT. V gave up 6 bases and J gave up 4 bases; unmatched junction bases: 12. CDR3 size: 16 residues.

V gene TRBV25-1 combines with J gene TRBJ1-2; D might be TRBD1 (6 bases). The CDR3 runs to 14 residues. Germline CDR1 MGHDK, CDR2 SYGVNS. V was shortened by 1 base and J by 5 bases, with 11 bases between the two germline ends. The CDR3 coding sequence is TGTGCCAGCAGTGAATTAGACAGGAGTTATGGCTACACCTTC. This codes for CASSELDRSYGYTF.

The chain links TRBV12-2 to TRBJ1-2; the D segment call TRBD1 is taken from the table without a DNA check. TRBV12-2 is a known pseudogene. The CDR3 runs to 14 residues. For the CDR3, the DNA is TGTGCAAGTCGCACGAGGACAGGAGCCGATGGCTACACCTTC. Protein: CASRTRTGADGYTF.

The chain links TRBV10-3 to TRBJ1-1; D is undetermined. CDR3 length: 12 amino acids. Germline CDR1 reads ENHRY; CDR2 reads SYGVKD. With 2 bases removed from V and 1 base from J, the gap between germline ends came to 2 bases. This CDR3 reads CAISEGNTEAFF. CDR3 sequence (DNA): TGTGCCATCAGTGAGGGGAACACTGAAGCTTTCTTT.

J is TRBJ2-3 and V is TRBV11-2; TRBD2 aligns across 7 bases. The CDR3 has 15 amino acids. J was trimmed by 0 bases and V by 8 bases; bases with no gene match: 8. Germline loops: CDR1 SGHAT, CDR2 FQNNGV. CDR3 protein: CASATSEVSTDTQYF. CDR3 coding DNA: TGTGCCAGCGCAACTAGCGAGGTTAGCACAGATACGCAGTATTTT.

This clonotype was seen at least ten times. CDR3: CASSFSEYSNQPQHF. CDR3 bases: TGTGCCAGCAGCTTTAGCGAGTATAGCAATCAGCCCCAGCATTTT. The gene calls are TRBV5-8 and TRBJ1-5; D is uncertain. This CDR3 has 15 residues. Looked up from germline, CDR1 is SGHTS and CDR2 is YDEGEE. The V end was cut by 2 bases, the J end by 0 bases, with 9 bases between.

There are a few counts of this clonotype. The rearrangement joins TRBV29-1 to TRBJ1-1; D unclear. The germline CDR1 and CDR2 sequences are SQVTM and ANQGSEA. V lost 3 bases, J lost 8 bases, and 16 bases lay in between. This CDR3 has 13 amino acids. CDR3 residues: CSVDESSSTEAFF. The DNA for the CDR3 is TGCAGCGTTGATGAGTCTTCGTCCACCGAAGCTTTCTTT.

This clonotype was counted many times. The chain has TRBV9 and TRBJ1-6, with D maybe TRBD1 (6 bases). V was shortened by 4 bases and J by 7 bases, with 12 bases between the two germline ends. Germline loops: CDR1 SGDLS, CDR2 YYNGEE. This CDR3 is 14 amino acids long. In nucleotides, the CDR3 is TGTGCCAGCAGCTTAAGACAGGTCAATTCACCCCTCCACTTT. It encodes CASSLRQVNSPLHF.

In its sample, this clonotype was seen many times. V usage is TRBV6-5 and J usage is TRBJ2-7; 9 bases are a match to TRBD1. This CDR3 spans 14 amino acids. CDR1 and CDR2 (germline): MNHEY, SVGAGI. V lost 6 bases to trimming and J lost 3 bases; unmatched junction nucleotides: 6. The CDR3 protein is CASSPRQGGYEQYF. In DNA form, the CDR3 reads TGTGCCAGCAGCCCAAGACAGGGGGGCTACGAGCAGTACTTC.

A word on this clonotype: Relative to the germline gene, one junction end is altered; a read error may explain this. This rearrangement joins TRBV6-1 to TRBJ1-3, with TRBD1 identical over 8 bases. The CDR3 has 13 amino acids. CDR1 MNHNS and CDR2 SASEGT come from the germline V gene. CDR3 region: CVSNGQGGNTIYF. The CDR3 region has the DNA TGTGTCAGCAATGGACAGGGTGGAAACACCATATATTTT.

This clonotype was recorded a few times. The chain couples TRBV7-3 to TRBJ2-3, with TRBD2 matching 10 bases. CDR3 length: 16 amino acids. Germline CDR1 SGHTA, CDR2 FQGTGA. J gave up 3 bases and V 1 base, and 4 bases lay outside the gene matches. CDR3 in amino acids: CASSLIGSGGTDTQYF. The CDR3 region has the DNA TGTGCCAGCAGCTTAATAGGTAGCGGGGGGACAGATACGCAGTATTTT.

The chain carries TRBV28 and TRBJ1-1, with TRBD1 identical over 10 bases. This CDR3 is built from 15 residues. The ends lost 5 bases at V and 6 bases at J; junction bases unmatched: 9. The V gene's germline CDR1 is MDHEN and CDR2 SYDVKM. In nucleotides, the CDR3 is TGTGCCAGCAGTCCCTCCGGGACAGGGGATTCTGAAGCTTTCTTT. Protein: CASSPSGTGDSEAFF.

This clonotype was observed many times. This chain uses TRBV7-2 with TRBJ2-2; TRBD2 matches 16 bases. V shed 6 bases and J 5 bases; nucleotides not matched to a gene: 6. The CDR3 is made up of 17 amino acids. Germline loops: CDR1 SGHTA, CDR2 FQGNSA. The CDR3 here is CASRGTSGGAGTGELFF. CDR3 nucleotide sequence: TGTGCCAGCAGAGGGACTAGCGGGGGGGCTGGAACCGGGGAGCTGTTTTTT.

This clonotype was recorded a few times. The V call is TRBV27, the J call TRBJ2-4; tentatively, D is TRBD1 or TRBD2 (5 bases each). Trimming pared 4 bases from V and 7 bases from J, leaving 14 bases between. Germline V gene lookup returns CDR1 MNHEY and CDR2 SMNVEV (reference sequence). The CDR3 extends over 14 amino acids. CDR3 bases: TGTGCCAGCAGTTCGGGACGTTTTGAGAACATTCAGTACTTC. It specifies CASSSGRFENIQYF.

This clonotype was picked up many times. The gene calls are TRBV29-1 and TRBJ2-1, with D possibly matching TRBD2 (6 bases). CDR1 is SQVTM and CDR2 is ANQGSEA in the germline V gene. The CDR3 has 18 residues. V lost 3 bases to trimming and J lost 8 bases, with 29 bases between them. CDR3: CSVEGLLSGRIQVDEQFF. Written as DNA, the CDR3 is TGCAGCGTTGAGGGTCTGCTAAGTGGGAGGATTCAGGTCGATGAGCAGTTCTTC.

This clonotype came up a few times. CDR3 protein: CAIQRQGGTGELFF. The CDR3 DNA sequence: TGTGCCATCCAAAGACAGGGGGGCACCGGGGAGCTGTTTTTT. This chain links TRBV10-3 with TRBJ2-2; TRBD1 agrees at 9 bases. Per germline, CDR1 ENHRY and CDR2 SYGVKD. This CDR3 region has 14 residues. Trimming took 8 bases from V and 4 from J; bases not matched to a gene: 5.

The table lists this clonotype with a few counts. The chain recombines TRBV6-2 or TRBV6-3 with TRBJ1-5, with D perhaps TRBD1 (6 bases). The length of the CDR3 is 14 residues. V lost 6 bases to trimming and J lost 5 bases, with 14 bases between them. The germline V gene has CDR1 MNHEY and CDR2 SVGEGT. The CDR3 sequence is CASRSTDRHQPQHF. CDR3 DNA sequence: TGTGCCAGCAGATCGACAGACAGGCATCAGCCCCAGCATTTT.

This clonotype was seen a few times. A junction end diverges from the germline sequence, so it may reflect a read error. This chain joins TRBV19 and TRBJ2-7, with TRBD1 as a possible D gene (6 bases). The CDR3 covers 14 residues. Germline V gene data show CDR1 as LNHDA and CDR2 as SQIVND (reference sequence). The CDR3 is CVSRPVGADSEQYF. The CDR3, as DNA: TGTGTCAGTAGGCCTGTGGGGGCGGATTCCGAGCAGTACTTC. Supplemented by reference TRBV19 and TRBJ2-7, the full variable domain reads DGGITQSPKYLFRKEGQNVTLSCEQNLNHDAMYWYRQDPGQGLRLIYYSQIVNDFQKGDIAEGYSVSREKKESFPLTVTSAQKNPTAFYLCVSRPVGADSEQYFGPGTRLTVT.

This clonotype was detected a few times. The rearrangement links TRBV2 to TRBJ2-2; 7 nucleotides match TRBD1. The ends lost 10 bases at V and 0 bases at J; junction bases unmatched: 5. The CDR3 extends over 14 amino acids. The V gene's germline CDR1 is SNHLY and CDR2 FYNNEI. The CDR3 sequence: CATTTGTNTGELFF. The CDR3 DNA is TGTGCCACCACGACAGGGACGAACACCGGGGAGCTGTTTTTT.

The chain uses TRBV10-2 and TRBJ1-6; TRBD1 might be the D (6 bases). The germline gives CDR1 WSHSY, CDR2 SAAADI. The CDR3 is 16 residues long. The germline V and J ends were trimmed by 2 bases and 0 bases, with 8 bases remaining between them. Here the CDR3 DNA reads TGCGCCAGCAGTGAGGACAGGAGCTCCTATAATTCACCCCTCCACTTT. This codes for CASSEDRSSYNSPLHF.

This clonotype was detected ten times or more. This sequence joins TRBV10-3 and TRBJ2-4, with 13 positions matching TRBD2. CDR1 and CDR2 (germline): ENHRY, SYGVKD. The trim removed 0 bases at V and 2 bases at J, leaving 4 bases unmatched. This CDR3 has 18 amino acids. The CDR3 DNA follows: TGTGCCATCAGTGAGTCGGGGACTAGCGGGACGTCCAAAAACATTCAGTACTTC. Translating it yields CAISESGTSGTSKNIQYF.